This is a list of T cell receptor beta chains from one sample in a study of CD8 T cells in Susac syndrome. TCRdb re-called the immunoSEQ multiplex PCR reads through MiXCR, storing one row per CDR3 protein. The profile shows more than 200,000 distinct CDR3 sequences, around 93% of them singletons. The material sequenced was CD4+ T cells from PBMCs. These receptors were taken from a human donor with Susac syndrome. Both conserved end residues are part of each CDR3. Each record gives: V gene, clone size, CDR3 length, D gene, J gene, CDR3 protein, CDR3 DNA. D genes are given only for firm matches. Clone size is given for some rows only: seen once, a few or many times, or a class if the clone is expanded.

TRBV20-1,.,13,.,TRBJ1-2,CSARVGRGYGYTF,TGCAGTGCTAGAGTGGGAAGGGGCTATGGCTACACCTTC
TRBV19,once,16,.,TRBJ2-1,CASTRTGGDSYNEQFF,TGTGCCAGTACACGGACGGGGGGCGACTCCTACAATGAGCAGTTCTTC
TRBV30,.,14,.,TRBJ1-3,CAWASDSSGNTIYF,TGTGCCTGGGCTTCGGACAGCTCTGGAAACACCATATATTTT
TRBV15,once,14,.,TRBJ1-5,CATSRFGTAQPQHF,TGTGCCACCAGCAGATTTGGGACGGCTCAGCCCCAGCATTTT
TRBV20-1,.,16,.,TRBJ2-3,CSATPSTGAYTDTQYF,TGCAGTGCTACCCCCTCGACCGGGGCTTACACAGATACGCAGTATTTT
TRBV19,.,13,.,TRBJ2-7,CATGRRGDTMQYF,TGTGCCACAGGGAGGCGGGGCGACACGATGCAGTACTTC
TRBV19,.,13,.,TRBJ1-5,CASSEAFNQPQHF,TGTGCCAGTAGTGAAGCCTTCAATCAGCCCCAGCATTTT
TRBV12-3/TRBV12-4,.,15,.,TRBJ1-6,CASSPGPPFNSPLHF,TGTGCCAGCAGCCCCGGGCCTCCGTTTAATTCACCCCTCCATTTT
TRBV30,.,13,.,TRBJ1-1,CAWRGRSNTEAFF,TGTGCCTGGAGGGGACGTTCGAACACTGAAGCTTTCTTT
TRBV5-6,.,17,.,TRBJ2-1,CASSGIRVPNSYNEQFF,TGTGCCAGCAGCGGGATCCGGGTCCCGAACTCCTACAATGAGCAGTTCTTC
TRBV7-3,.,16,TRBD2,TRBJ2-3,CASSPGTSGTTDTQYF,TGTGCCAGCAGCCCCGGGACTAGCGGGACCACAGATACGCAGTATTTT
TRBV6-5,.,14,.,TRBJ2-7,CASPGGGFSYEQYF,TGTGCCAGCCCAGGTGGGGGGTTCTCCTACGAGCAGTACTTC
TRBV3-1,.,15,TRBD2,TRBJ2-1,CASSQGTSSANEQFF,TGTGCCAGCAGCCAAGGGACTAGCTCTGCCAATGAGCAGTTCTTC
TRBV18,once,16,.,TRBJ1-6,CASSTSTDRGGSPLHF,TGTGCCAGCTCAACTTCGACAGATCGGGGGGGTTCACCCCTCCACTTT
TRBV6-1,.,14,.,TRBJ1-1,CASSEGQMNTEAFF,TGTGCCAGCAGTGAAGGACAGATGAACACTGAAGCTTTCTTT
TRBV6-2/TRBV6-3,.,12,.,TRBJ1-4,CASWRPNEKLFF,TGTGCCAGCTGGCGACCGAATGAAAAACTGTTTTTT
TRBV7-3,.,13,.,TRBJ2-5,CASSLTGGETQYF,TGTGCCAGCAGCTTAACTGGGGGAGAGACCCAGTACTTC
TRBV9,.,15,TRBD1,TRBJ1-1,CASSSGQLMNTEAFF,TGTGCCAGCAGCTCGGGACAGCTTATGAACACTGAAGCTTTCTTT
TRBV2,.,14,.,TRBJ1-1,CASRIAGEATEAFF,TGTGCCAGCAGGATTGCAGGGGAGGCCACTGAAGCTTTCTTT
TRBV6-1,.,16,.,TRBJ2-2,CASGSPYSATAGELFF,TGTGCCAGTGGGTCTCCCTATTCTGCAACGGCCGGGGAGCTGTTTTTT
TRBV6-2/TRBV6-3,.,14,TRBD2,TRBJ2-1,CASSGSGGPGEQFF,TGTGCCAGCAGCGGTTCGGGGGGGCCGGGTGAGCAGTTCTTC
TRBV29-1,.,11,.,TRBJ1-3,CSVERGNTIYF,TGCAGCGTTGAGCGGGGAAACACCATATATTTT
TRBV14,.,11,.,TRBJ1-6,CASSQVGPLHF,TGTGCCAGCAGCCAGGTTGGCCCCCTCCACTTT
TRBV6-5,.,14,.,TRBJ1-2,CASSPQGRPYGYTF,TGTGCCAGCAGCCCCCAAGGACGGCCTTATGGCTACACCTTC
TRBV20-1,.,13,.,TRBJ1-5,CSARVGEGQPQHF,TGCAGTGCTAGAGTAGGTGAGGGGCAGCCCCAGCATTTT
TRBV5-1,.,16,TRBD1,TRBJ1-4,CASSRPGTGDAEKLFF,TGCGCCAGCAGCCGTCCCGGGACAGGGGACGCTGAAAAACTGTTTTTT
TRBV4-3,.,14,.,TRBJ1-1,CASSQGQADTEAFF,TGCGCCAGCAGCCAAGGGCAGGCGGACACTGAAGCTTTCTTT
TRBV7-9,.,14,TRBD1,TRBJ1-6,CASTAGTENSPLHF,TGTGCCAGCACCGCCGGGACAGAGAATTCACCCCTCCACTTT
TRBV3-1,.,15,.,TRBJ1-4,CASSPSWDENEKLFF,TGTGCCAGCAGCCCAAGTTGGGACGAAAATGAAAAACTGTTTTTT
TRBV20-1,.,16,TRBD2,TRBJ2-7,CSARGLAGTSSYEQYF,TGCAGTGCTAGGGGACTAGCGGGGACGAGCTCCTACGAGCAGTACTTC
TRBV10-3,.,12,.,TRBJ1-5,CAISGQNQPQHF,TGTGCCATCAGCGGACAGAATCAGCCCCAGCATTTT
TRBV20-1,.,16,.,TRBJ2-5,CSARHHRGAEGETQYF,TGCAGTGCTAGACACCACCGGGGGGCTGAGGGGGAGACCCAGTACTTC
TRBV19,.,15,.,TRBJ1-6,CASTGPAGRDSPLHF,TGTGCCAGTACGGGGCCTGCCGGAAGGGATTCACCCCTCCACTTT
TRBV7-9,.,14,.,TRBJ1-1,CASRVRDKLTEAFF,TGTGCCAGCAGAGTCCGGGACAAGCTAACCGAAGCTTTCTTT
TRBV11-2,.,16,.,TRBJ2-5,CASSFNPGGGEETQYF,TGTGCCAGCAGCTTTAACCCAGGGGGAGGTGAAGAGACCCAGTACTTC
TRBV7-2,.,14,TRBD2,TRBJ2-7,CASSTRTSGGAVDF,TGTGCCAGCAGCACCCGGACTAGCGGGGGGGCGGTGGACTTC
TRBV4-3,.,13,.,TRBJ1-2,CASSRSRDYGYTF,TGCGCCAGCAGCCGATCTCGGGACTATGGCTACACCTTC
TRBV20-1,.,13,.,TRBJ1-6,CSATDSSISPLHF,TGCAGTGCTACCGACAGTTCGATTTCACCCCTCCACTTT
TRBV11-2,.,15,TRBD2,TRBJ2-7,CASSSEASGVDEQYF,TGTGCCAGCAGCTCGGAGGCTAGCGGGGTTGACGAGCAGTACTTC
TRBV20-1,.,14,TRBD2,TRBJ2-7,CSASRSGGSYEQYF,TGCAGTGCTAGTAGAAGCGGGGGATCCTACGAGCAGTACTTC
TRBV5-4,.,16,.,TRBJ2-6,CASSLKGGIGANVLTF,TGTGCCAGCAGCTTAAAAGGGGGGATCGGGGCCAACGTCCTGACTTTC
TRBV6-5,once,15,.,TRBJ1-5,CASKGGVGSNQPQHF,TGTGCCAGCAAGGGAGGGGTGGGAAGCAATCAGCCCCAGCATTTT
TRBV29-1,.,12,.,TRBJ2-3,CSVSVTTDTQYF,TGCAGCGTTTCCGTGACAACAGATACGCAGTATTTT
TRBV20-1,.,14,.,TRBJ1-3,CSAPVGETGNTIYF,TGCAGTGCACCTGTCGGGGAAACTGGAAACACCATATATTTT
TRBV29-1,.,15,.,TRBJ2-3,CSVEKGATTTDTQYF,TGCAGCGTTGAGAAGGGCGCCACTACCACAGATACGCAGTATTTT
TRBV5-1,.,14,.,TRBJ2-7,CASSLGQSLYEQYF,TGCGCCAGCAGCTTGGGACAGTCTCTCTACGAGCAGTACTTC
TRBV3-1,.,14,.,TRBJ1-2,CASSQGPSSYGYTF,TGTGCCAGCAGCCAGGGTCCCTCATCATATGGCTACACCTTC
TRBV20-1,.,13,.,TRBJ2-7,CSARGQPSYEQYF,TGCAGTGCCCGGGGACAACCTTCCTACGAGCAGTACTTC
TRBV7-9,once,14,.,TRBJ2-5,CASSLKGTRETQYF,TGTGCCAGCAGCTTAAAGGGGACTCGAGAGACCCAGTACTTC
TRBV29-1,.,13,.,TRBJ1-3,CSVEQGDGNTIYF,TGCAGCGTTGAACAGGGCGATGGAAACACCATATATTTT